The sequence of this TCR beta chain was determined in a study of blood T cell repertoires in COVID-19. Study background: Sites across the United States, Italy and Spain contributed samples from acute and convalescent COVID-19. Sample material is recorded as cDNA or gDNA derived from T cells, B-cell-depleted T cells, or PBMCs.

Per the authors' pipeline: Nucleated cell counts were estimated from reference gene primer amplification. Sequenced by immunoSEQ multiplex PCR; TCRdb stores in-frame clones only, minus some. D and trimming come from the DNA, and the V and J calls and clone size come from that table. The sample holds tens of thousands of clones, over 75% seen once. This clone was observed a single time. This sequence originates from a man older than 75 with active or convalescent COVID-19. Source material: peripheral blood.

The CDR3, as DNA: TGTGCCAGCAGTCGGGGGACAGGGGCCAGCGGTAATTCACCCCTCCACTTT. Its protein product is CASSRGTGASGNSPLHF. V is TRBV6-2 or TRBV6-3 and J is TRBJ1-6; 10 bases fit TRBD1. V lost 5 bases and J lost 6; bases outside the gene matches: 10. This CDR3 is 17 amino acids long. The V gene's germline CDR1 is MNHEY and CDR2 SVGEGT.